This T cell receptor (beta chain) was captured by sequencing in a study of OX40 agonist ivuxolimab in advanced cancers. About the study: Age averaged about 66 years (range about 20 to 80), and 82.7% were male. General study results and limits: Low levels of normalized T-cell clonal expansion also appeared in some nonresponders. There was clonal expansion of CD4+ and CD8+ blood T cells by week 6 at 0.1 to 3.0 mg/kg.

With baseline, cycle 4 day 1, and cycle 7 day 1 as timepoints, blood was sampled. About this clone: Its antigen is not identified.

This CDR3 is built from 13 residues. V dropped 1 base and J dropped 2 bases, with 7 bases sitting between them. The germline gives CDR1 SGHRS, CDR2 YFSETQ. Sequencing was performed with immunoSEQ multiplex PCR; in TCRdb, only in-frame clones are kept and a portion is missing. The data contain 50,000 to 70,000 clones, under 95% of them seen just once; the ten biggest clones take up roughly 0.44%. The chain couples TRBV5-1 to TRBJ2-7, with no clear D. This receptor was identified in an adult with an advanced solid tumor such as melanoma, head and neck, liver or kidney cancer. The starting material was CD4+ or CD8+ T cells sorted from blood, obtained in a trial of the OX40 agonist ivuxolimab. The CDR3 loop is CASSLPGTYEQYF. CDR3 nucleotides: TGCGCCAGCAGCTTGCCCGGAACCTACGAGCAGTACTTC. The complete variable domain, with remaining parts taken from reference TRBV5-1 and TRBJ2-7, reads KAGVTQTPRYLIKTRGQQVTLSCSPISGHRSVSWYQQTPGQGLQFLFEYFSETQRNKGNFPGRFSGRQFSNSRSEMNVSTLELGDSALYLCASSLPGTYEQYFGPGTRLTVT.